The clone carrying this T cell receptor (beta chain) was seen only a few times. Its antigen is currently unknown. The data were taken from a study of T cells in Graves' hyperthyroidism and ophthalmopathy. Amplified regions were TCR beta CDR3 sequences from RNA transcripts. During a first-round RT-PCR of the TCR CDR3, the HTBI primer set was used. Via MiXCR, TCRdb re-called the multiplex PCR reads, giving one row per CDR3 protein. The sample holds 690,000 or so distinct CDR3 sequences, approximately 19% seen once. Germline lookup yields CDR1 LNHDA and CDR2 SQIVND (reference sequence). With 5 bases removed from V and 4 bases from J, the gap between germline ends came to 11 bases. The CDR3 has 13 amino acids. Findings and limits, study-wide: The model predicted ophthalmopathy a median roughly six months before onset. Expanded thyroid clonotypes (above 0.001) were mostly also found in blood.

The study based diagnoses on clinical symptoms, serum thyroxine and TRAb, thyroid ultrasound and orbital computed tomography. PBMCs were obtained from about 9.9 ml fresh peripheral blood. The clonotype originates from a woman between 45 and 65 years old with Graves' hyperthyroidism that later progressed to Graves' ophthalmopathy. The chain employs TRBV19 and TRBJ1-2; unclear D gene. Specimen: blood. The CDR3 loop is CASSLLEGYGYTF. The DNA for the CDR3 is TGTGCCAGTAGTCTTCTGGAGGGCTATGGCTACACCTTC.